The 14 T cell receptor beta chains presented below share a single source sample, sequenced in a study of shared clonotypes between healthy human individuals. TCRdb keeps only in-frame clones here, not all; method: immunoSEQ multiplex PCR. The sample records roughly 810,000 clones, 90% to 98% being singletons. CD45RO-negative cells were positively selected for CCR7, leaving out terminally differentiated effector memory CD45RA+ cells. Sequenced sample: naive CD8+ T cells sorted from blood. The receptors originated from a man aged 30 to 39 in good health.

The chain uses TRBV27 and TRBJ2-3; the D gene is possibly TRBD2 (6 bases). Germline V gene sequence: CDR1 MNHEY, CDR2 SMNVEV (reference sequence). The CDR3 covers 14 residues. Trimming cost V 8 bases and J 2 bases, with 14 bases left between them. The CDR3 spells CASGELAATDTQYF. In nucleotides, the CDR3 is TGTGCCAGCGGGGAATTAGCGGCCACAGATACGCAGTATTTT.

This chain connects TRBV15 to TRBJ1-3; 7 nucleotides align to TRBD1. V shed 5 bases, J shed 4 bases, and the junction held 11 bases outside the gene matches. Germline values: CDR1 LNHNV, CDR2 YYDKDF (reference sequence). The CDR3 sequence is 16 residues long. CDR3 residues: CATSPTRQGIGNTIYF. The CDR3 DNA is TGTGCCACCAGCCCGACTCGACAGGGAATCGGAAACACCATATATTTT.

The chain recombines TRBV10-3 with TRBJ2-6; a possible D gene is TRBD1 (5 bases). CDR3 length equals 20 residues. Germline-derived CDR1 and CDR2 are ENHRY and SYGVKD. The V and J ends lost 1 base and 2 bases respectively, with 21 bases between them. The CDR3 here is CAISEWAGHAVDPGANVLTF. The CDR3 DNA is TGTGCCATCAGTGAGTGGGCAGGGCATGCAGTAGATCCTGGGGCCAACGTCCTGACTTTC.

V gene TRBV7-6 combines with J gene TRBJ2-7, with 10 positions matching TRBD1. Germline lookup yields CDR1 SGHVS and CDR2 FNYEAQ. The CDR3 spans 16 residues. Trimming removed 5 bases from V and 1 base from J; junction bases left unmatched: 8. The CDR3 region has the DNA TGTGCCAGCAGCAACGCCGGGACAGGGGTGTCCTACGAGCAGTACTTC. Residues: CASSNAGTGVSYEQYF.

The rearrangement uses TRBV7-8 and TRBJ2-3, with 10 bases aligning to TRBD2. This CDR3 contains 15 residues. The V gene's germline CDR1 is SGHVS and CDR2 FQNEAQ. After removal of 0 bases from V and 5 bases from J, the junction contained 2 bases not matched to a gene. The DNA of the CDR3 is TGTGCCAGCAGCTTAGCCCGGACTAGCGGAGATACGCAGTATTTT. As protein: CASSLARTSGDTQYF.

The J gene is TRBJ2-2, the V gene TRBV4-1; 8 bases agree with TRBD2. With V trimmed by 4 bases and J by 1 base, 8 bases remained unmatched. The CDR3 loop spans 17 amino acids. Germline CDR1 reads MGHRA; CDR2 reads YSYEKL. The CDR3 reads CASSPHSGIRNTGELFF. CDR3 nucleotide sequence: TGCGCCAGCAGCCCTCATAGCGGGATCCGGAACACCGGGGAGCTGTTTTTT.

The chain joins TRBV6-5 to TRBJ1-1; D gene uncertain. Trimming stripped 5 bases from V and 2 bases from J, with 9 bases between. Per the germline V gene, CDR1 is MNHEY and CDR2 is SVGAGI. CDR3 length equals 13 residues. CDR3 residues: CASSPQSNTEAFF. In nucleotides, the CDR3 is TGTGCCAGCAGTCCTCAATCCAACACTGAAGCTTTCTTT.

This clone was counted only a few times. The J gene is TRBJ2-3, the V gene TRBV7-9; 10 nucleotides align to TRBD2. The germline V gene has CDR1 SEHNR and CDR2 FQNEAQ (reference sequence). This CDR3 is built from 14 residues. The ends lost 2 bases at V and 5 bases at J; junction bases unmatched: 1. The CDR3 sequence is CASSLRLAGDTQYF. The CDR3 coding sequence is TGTGCCAGCAGCTTACGACTAGCGGGAGATACGCAGTATTTT.

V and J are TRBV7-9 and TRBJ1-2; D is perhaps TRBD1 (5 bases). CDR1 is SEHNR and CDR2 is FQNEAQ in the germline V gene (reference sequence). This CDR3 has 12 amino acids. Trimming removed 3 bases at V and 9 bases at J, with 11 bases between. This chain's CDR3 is CASSFGGGSYTF. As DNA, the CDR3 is TGTGCCAGCAGCTTTGGGGGAGGGAGCTACACCTTC.

The CDR3 spells CASSELAGGPSEQYF. CDR3 DNA sequence: TGTGCCAGCAGCGAACTAGCGGGAGGGCCCTCCGAGCAGTACTTC. The chain is built from TRBV13 and TRBJ2-7; TRBD2 aligns across 13 bases. Trimming removed 5 bases from V and 6 bases from J; junction bases left unmatched: 7. Per the germline V gene, CDR1 is PRHDT and CDR2 is FYEKMQ (reference sequence). The CDR3 runs to 15 residues.

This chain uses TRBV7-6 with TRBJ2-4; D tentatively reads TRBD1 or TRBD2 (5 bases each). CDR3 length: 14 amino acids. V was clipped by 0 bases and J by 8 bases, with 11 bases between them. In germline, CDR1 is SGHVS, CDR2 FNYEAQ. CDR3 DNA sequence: TGTGCCAGCAGCTTAGCGGGGGAGTCGGACATTCAGTACTTC. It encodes CASSLAGESDIQYF.

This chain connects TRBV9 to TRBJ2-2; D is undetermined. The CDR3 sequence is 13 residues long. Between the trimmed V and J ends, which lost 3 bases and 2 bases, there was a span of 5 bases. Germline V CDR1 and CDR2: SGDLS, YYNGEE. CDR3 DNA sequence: TGTGCCAGCAGCGCCTCAAACACCGGGGAGCTGTTTTTT. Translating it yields CASSASNTGELFF.

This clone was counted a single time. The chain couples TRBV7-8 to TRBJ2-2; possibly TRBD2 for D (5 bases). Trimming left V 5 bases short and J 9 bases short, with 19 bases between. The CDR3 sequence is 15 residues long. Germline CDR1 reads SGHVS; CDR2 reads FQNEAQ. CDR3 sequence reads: CASSDRLSGRRELFF. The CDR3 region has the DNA TGTGCCAGCAGCGACCGACTCAGCGGTCGCCGGGAGCTGTTTTTT. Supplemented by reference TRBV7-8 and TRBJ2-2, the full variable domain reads GAGVSQSPRYKVAKRGQDVALRCDPISGHVSLFWYQQALGQGPEFLTYFQNEAQLDKSGLPSDRFFAERPEGSVSTLKIQRTQQEDSAVYLCASSDRLSGRRELFFGEGSRLTVL.

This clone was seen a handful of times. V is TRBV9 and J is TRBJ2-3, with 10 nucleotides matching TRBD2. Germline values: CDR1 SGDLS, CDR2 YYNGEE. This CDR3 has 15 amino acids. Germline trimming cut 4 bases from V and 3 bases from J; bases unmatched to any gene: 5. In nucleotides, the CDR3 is TGTGCCAGCAGCCTTAGCGGGAGGACGACAGATACGCAGTATTTT. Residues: CASSLSGRTTDTQYF. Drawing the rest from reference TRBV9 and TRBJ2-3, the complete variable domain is DSGVTQTPKHLITATGQRVTLRCSPRSGDLSVYWYQQSLDQGLQFLIQYYNGEERAKGNILERFSAQQFPDLHSELNLSSLELGDSALYFCASSLSGRTTDTQYFGPGTRLTVL.